A selection of T cell receptor beta chains follows, all from one sample in a study of T-cell memory formation after mild COVID-19. TCRdb re-called the 5' RACE reads with MiXCR, one entry per CDR3 protein. The sample lists approximately 230,000 distinct CDR3 sequences, roughly 15% occurring once. The specimen sequenced was PBMCs or a T cell subset sorted from them (not recorded which). The receptors stem from a young man who had mild COVID-19 (a few samples of this study predate the infection). Cell type and time point are not known. Both conserved end residues are part of each CDR3. Fields, in order: clone size, V gene, J gene, D gene, CDR3 DNA, CDR3 protein. A D gene is named only where the DNA matches it firmly. Part of the rows lack a size; the others show once, few, many or a class for expanded clones.

few,TRBV6-5,TRBJ1-2,NA,TGTGCCAGCAGTTCCACGTTGGATCGTGGCTACACCTTC,CASSSTLDRGYTF
NA,TRBV6-2/TRBV6-3,TRBJ1-2,NA,TGTGCCAGCAGTTATTCCCCCCTACGGACTGTTTATGGCTACACCTTC,CASSYSPLRTVYGYTF
few,TRBV5-1,TRBJ2-3,TRBD2,TGCGCCAGCAGCTTGGGACTAGCCAAATTCGACCCGCAGTATTTT,CASSLGLAKFDPQYF
once,TRBV29-1,TRBJ1-2,NA,TGCAGCGTGACAGGTGCCGGCTACACCTTC,CSVTGAGYTF
NA,TRBV6-6,TRBJ2-3,TRBD2,TGTGGATCCGGGACTAGGACAGATACGCAGTATTTT,CGSGTRTDTQYF
few,TRBV6-2/TRBV6-3,TRBJ2-1,NA,TGTGCCACGAAGTTATCCGGGGGAGATGAGCAGTTCTTC,CATKLSGGDEQFF
NA,TRBV5-6,TRBJ2-3,NA,TGTGCCAGCAGCTGGGACAACGGGTTTCGCACAGATACGCAGTATTTT,CASSWDNGFRTDTQYF
few,TRBV5-1,TRBJ2-5,TRBD1,TGCGCCAGCAGCTTGTCGGCAGGGGGCCTCGAGACCCAGTACTTC,CASSLSAGGLETQYF
NA,TRBV20-1,TRBJ1-5,NA,TGCAGTGCTCACGGCGGTGGAAATCAGCCCCAGCATTTT,CSAHGGGNQPQHF
few,TRBV5-1,TRBJ2-1,NA,TGCGCCAGCAGCCCTAGGACAGATCTCTACAATGAGCAGTTCTTC,CASSPRTDLYNEQFF
NA,TRBV29-1,TRBJ1-1,NA,TGCAGCGTTGAGACAGCGAACACTGAAGCTTTCTTT,CSVETANTEAFF
NA,TRBV7-2,TRBJ2-3,NA,TGTGCCAGCAGCTTGGGGGTTGGCAGACACACAGATACGCAGTATTTT,CASSLGVGRHTDTQYF
few,TRBV10-3,TRBJ2-7,NA,TGTGCCATCAGACTCGATGGGACAACCTACGAGCAGTACTTC,CAIRLDGTTYEQYF
NA,TRBV3-1,TRBJ2-5,NA,TGTGCCAGCAGCCCCTGGAGGGGGTCGAGGCATATGGGGACCCAGTACTTC,CASSPWRGSRHMGTQYF
few,TRBV5-1,TRBJ2-3,NA,TGCGCCAGCAGCTTGGTAGGGGGGAACCTCTTCATAGATACGCAGTATTTT,CASSLVGGNLFIDTQYF
NA,TRBV13,TRBJ1-1,NA,TGTGCCAGCAGCTTCGTAGGGGTCGAGACTGAAGCTTTCTTT,CASSFVGVETEAFF